This T cell receptor (beta chain) originates from a study of blood T cell repertoires in COVID-19. This CDR3 is built from 15 residues. Per germline, CDR1 LGHDT and CDR2 YNNKEL (reference sequence). The trim removed 6 bases at V and 2 bases at J, leaving 7 bases unmatched. Data came from immunoSEQ multiplex PCR; TCRdb stores just in-frame clones and leaves some out. The sample includes fewer than 300,000 clones, roughly 79% of them seen just once. This receptor was obtained from an older woman with active or convalescent COVID-19. The specimen sequenced was peripheral blood. V and J are TRBV3-1 (or the pseudogene TRBV3-2) and TRBJ2-7; TRBD1 agrees at 10 bases. The CDR3 sequence is CASSRRDRGAYEQYF. The CDR3 nucleotides read TGTGCCAGCAGTCGCCGGGACAGGGGCGCCTACGAGCAGTACTTC.